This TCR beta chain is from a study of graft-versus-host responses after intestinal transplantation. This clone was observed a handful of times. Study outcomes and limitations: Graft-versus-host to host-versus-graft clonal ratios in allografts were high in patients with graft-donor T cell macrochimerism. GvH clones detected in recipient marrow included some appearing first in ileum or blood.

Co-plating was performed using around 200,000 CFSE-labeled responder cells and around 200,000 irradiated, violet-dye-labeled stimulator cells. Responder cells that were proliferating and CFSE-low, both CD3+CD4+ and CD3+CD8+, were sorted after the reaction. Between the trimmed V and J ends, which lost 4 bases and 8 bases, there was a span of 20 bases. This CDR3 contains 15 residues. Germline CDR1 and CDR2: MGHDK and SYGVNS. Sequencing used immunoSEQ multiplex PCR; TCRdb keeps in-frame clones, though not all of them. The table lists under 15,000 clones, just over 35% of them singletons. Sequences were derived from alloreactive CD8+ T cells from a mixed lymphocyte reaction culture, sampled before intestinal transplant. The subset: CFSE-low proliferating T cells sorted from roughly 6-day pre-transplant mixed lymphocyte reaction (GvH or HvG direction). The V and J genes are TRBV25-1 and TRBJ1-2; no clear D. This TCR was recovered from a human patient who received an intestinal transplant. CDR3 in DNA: TGTGCCAGCAGTGCGGCAGTTCCCCTGCCGGACGGCTACACCTTC. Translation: CASSAAVPLPDGYTF.